This T cell receptor beta chain comes out of a study of blood T cell repertoires in COVID-19. Study background: Collection of acute and convalescent COVID-19 samples took place in the United States, Italy and Spain. T cells, B-cell-depleted T cells, or PBMCs supplied cDNA or gDNA.

Sequenced by immunoSEQ multiplex PCR; TCRdb stores in-frame clones only, minus some. The data contain approximately 150,000 clones, approximately 82% of them seen just once; the ten biggest clones take up 13%. The length of the CDR3 is 14 residues. Germline CDR1 is WNHNN and CDR2 is SYGVQD (reference sequence). Trimming removed 7 bases from V and 2 bases from J, with 13 bases in between. The sequence was collected from a man aged 65-85 years who had recovered from COVID-19. The sequenced sample consisted of peripheral blood. The V and J genes are TRBV10-1 and TRBJ2-3; D might be TRBD1 (5 bases). Here the CDR3 reads CASKDQGPTDTQYF. The CDR3 DNA is TGCGCCAGCAAGGACCAGGGTCCCACAGATACGCAGTATTTT.